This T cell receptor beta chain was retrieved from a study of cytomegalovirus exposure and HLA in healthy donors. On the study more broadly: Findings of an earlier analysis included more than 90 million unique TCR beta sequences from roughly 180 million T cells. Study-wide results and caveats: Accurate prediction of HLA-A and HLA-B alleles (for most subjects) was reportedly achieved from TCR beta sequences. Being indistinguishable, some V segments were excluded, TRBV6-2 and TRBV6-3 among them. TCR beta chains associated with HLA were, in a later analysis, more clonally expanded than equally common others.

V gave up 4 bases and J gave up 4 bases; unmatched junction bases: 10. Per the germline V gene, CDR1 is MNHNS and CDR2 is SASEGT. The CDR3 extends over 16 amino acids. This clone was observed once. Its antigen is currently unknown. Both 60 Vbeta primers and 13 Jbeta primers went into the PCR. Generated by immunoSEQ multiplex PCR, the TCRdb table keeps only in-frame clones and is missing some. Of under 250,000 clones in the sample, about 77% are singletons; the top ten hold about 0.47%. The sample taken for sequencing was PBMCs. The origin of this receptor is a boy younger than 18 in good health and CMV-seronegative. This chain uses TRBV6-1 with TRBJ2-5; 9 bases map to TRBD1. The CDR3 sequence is CASSGPGTGNRETQYF. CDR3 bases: TGTGCCAGCAGTGGCCCCGGGACAGGGAACAGAGAGACCCAGTACTTC.